These 14 T cell receptor beta chains came from one sample sequenced in a study of shared T cell receptors in the human thymus. Only in-frame clones appear in the TCRdb table, and some are missing; sequencing was by immunoSEQ multiplex PCR. The sample carries hundreds of thousands of clones, 75% to 85% recorded once. The same data also went into a second study, on human thymus T cells.

Material for sequencing was thymocytes. The source of these receptors is a boy less than two years old with a congenital heart defect.

V is TRBV6-5 and J is TRBJ2-2; D perhaps matches TRBD2 (6 bases). The CDR3 is made up of 15 amino acids. Germline values: CDR1 MNHEY, CDR2 SVGAGI. Trimming took 4 bases from V and 6 from J, leaving 15 bases between them. CDR3 region: CASSSTEGAAGELFF. For the CDR3, the DNA is TGTGCCAGCAGTTCAACGGAGGGTGCAGCCGGGGAGCTGTTTTTT.

The chain combines TRBV29-1 with TRBJ2-3; a possible D gene is TRBD1 (5 bases). Germline values: CDR1 SQVTM, CDR2 ANQGSEA. This CDR3 is built from 13 residues. V lost 7 bases and J 4 bases, leaving 15 bases between the germline ends. The CDR3 DNA reads as TGCAGCGCCCACAGGAGTGGCGCAGATACGCAGTATTTT. Residues: CSAHRSGADTQYF.

This rearrangement joins TRBV2 to TRBJ2-3; D perhaps matches TRBD2 (6 bases). Germline values: CDR1 SNHLY, CDR2 FYNNEI. V lost 4 bases and J 0 bases, leaving 11 bases between the germline ends. The CDR3 runs 15 residues. In nucleotides, the CDR3 is TGTGCCAGCAGTGGACTAGGGGCTAGCACAGATACGCAGTATTTT. Amino acids: CASSGLGASTDTQYF.

The chain employs TRBV7-6 and TRBJ1-3; D unresolved. The germline CDR1 and CDR2 sequences are SGHVS and FNYEAQ. The CDR3 consists of 14 residues. V shed 3 bases and J shed 5 bases, with 11 bases lying between them. The CDR3 region is CASSLGQWRNTIYF. CDR3 nucleotides: TGTGCCAGCAGCTTGGGCCAGTGGAGAAACACCATATATTTT. Filled out from reference TRBV7-6 and TRBJ1-3, the complete variable domain reads GAGVSQSPRYKVTKRGQDVALRCDPISGHVSLYWYRQALGQGPEFLTYFNYEAQQDKSGLPNDRFSAERPEGSISTLTIQRTEQRDSAMYRCASSLGQWRNTIYFGEGSWLTVV.

A few counts support this clone. The CDR3 nucleotides read TGTGCCACCACACCAGGGGGCATCGGCACAGATACGCAGTATTTT. Its translation is CATTPGGIGTDTQYF. The chain joins TRBV10-3 to TRBJ2-3; 8 bases line up with TRBD1. Per the germline V gene, CDR1 is ENHRY and CDR2 is SYGVKD. The CDR3 loop spans 15 amino acids. V lost 10 bases to trimming and J lost 1 base; unmatched junction nucleotides: 10.

V and J are TRBV28 and TRBJ2-7; D gene unclear. Germline V CDR1 and CDR2: MDHEN, SYDVKM. Trimming shortened V by 2 bases and J by 2 bases, and 16 bases separated the two germline ends. The length of the CDR3 is 16 residues. The CDR3 here is CASSLTQSRGPYEQYF. The DNA of the CDR3 is TGTGCCAGCAGTTTAACTCAGTCTAGAGGTCCCTACGAGCAGTACTTC.

The chain uses TRBV30 and TRBJ1-5; weak D call: TRBD1 (6 bases). Germline CDR1 and CDR2: GTSNPN and SVGIG (reference sequence). The CDR3 runs to 14 residues. V lost 3 bases and J 4 bases, leaving 13 bases between the germline ends. CDR3 nucleotides: TGTGCCTGGAGGGATAGGGGGGGTAATCAGCCCCAGCATTTT. Encoded protein: CAWRDRGGNQPQHF. Full variable domain (rest looked up from reference TRBV30 and TRBJ1-5): SQTIHQWPATLVQPVGSPLSLECTVEGTSNPNLYWYRQAAGRGLQLLFYSVGIGQISSEVPQNLSASRPQDRQFILSSKKLLLSDSGFYLCAWRDRGGNQPQHFGDGTRLSIL.

V usage is TRBV11-3 and J usage is TRBJ1-1; D perhaps matches TRBD1 (5 bases). The CDR3 is made up of 15 amino acids. The V gene's germline CDR1 is SGHNT and CDR2 YENEEA. V was cut by 0 bases and J by 3 bases, with 11 bases left in between. As DNA, the CDR3 is TGTGCCAGCAGCTTAGACCCAGGGTCGGACACTGAAGCTTTCTTT. Protein sequence: CASSLDPGSDTEAFF.

The chain links TRBV28 to TRBJ2-1; tentative D call: TRBD2 (6 bases). The CDR3 sequence is 15 residues long. Between the trimmed V and J ends, which lost 5 bases and 3 bases, there was a span of 14 bases. Germline assignment: CDR1 MDHEN and CDR2 SYDVKM. The CDR3 sequence: CASSPAKTSYNEQFF. CDR3 coding DNA: TGTGCCAGCAGTCCAGCTAAGACTAGCTACAATGAGCAGTTCTTC.

The chain joins TRBV28 to TRBJ2-2; the D is unclear. Germline V gene data show CDR1 as MDHEN and CDR2 as SYDVKM. The CDR3 covers 14 residues. V lost 6 bases to trimming and J lost 2 bases, with 10 bases between them. CDR3 sequence (DNA): TGTGCCAGCAGGGCGACTGGAAACACCGGGGAGCTGTTTTTT. Protein: CASRATGNTGELFF.

The chain carries TRBV9 and TRBJ2-1; 10 positions match TRBD2. With 0 bases clipped from V and 8 bases from J, the junction kept 5 bases outside the gene matches. This CDR3 region has 15 residues. Germline V gene sequence: CDR1 SGDLS, CDR2 YYNGEE. The CDR3 loop reads CASSVEKRGGHEQFF. The CDR3 bases are TGTGCCAGCAGCGTAGAAAAGCGGGGGGGCCATGAGCAGTTCTTC.

This clone was counted once. This chain joins TRBV5-6 and TRBJ1-2; possibly TRBD1 for D (5 bases). The CDR3 consists of 15 residues. With 0 bases removed from V and 6 bases from J, the gap between germline ends came to 15 bases. CDR1 and CDR2 from the germline V gene are SGHDT and YYEEEE. CDR3 region: CASSLVAREEDGYTF. CDR3 sequence (DNA): TGTGCCAGCAGCTTGGTTGCCAGGGAGGAGGATGGCTACACCTTC.

The V call is TRBV4-1, the J call TRBJ2-3; possible D gene TRBD1, 6 bases. Germline loops: CDR1 MGHRA, CDR2 YSYEKL. The CDR3 runs to 16 residues. V was trimmed by 0 bases and J by 1 base, leaving 11 bases between them. CDR3 nucleotide sequence: TGCGCCAGCAGCCAAGAAACAGGGCCTCGCACAGATACGCAGTATTTT. This gives the protein CASSQETGPRTDTQYF.

V usage is TRBV6-5 and J usage is TRBJ2-5; 7 nucleotides align to TRBD1. Losses at the gene ends were 1 base for V and 5 bases for J; bases not matched to a gene: 4. This CDR3 spans 14 amino acids. Germline loops: CDR1 MNHEY, CDR2 SVGAGI. This chain's CDR3 is CASSYLQGLETQYF. For the CDR3, the DNA is TGTGCCAGCAGTTACTTACAGGGGTTGGAGACCCAGTACTTC.